A single T cell receptor beta chain is shown here with its context. Its antigen is undetermined. As for the donors, each was a healthy bone marrow donor. Though probably carrying unrecorded immune exposures, donors were nominally healthy at sampling. Germline V CDR1 and CDR2: MNHEY, SMNVEV (reference sequence). Trimming left V 9 bases short and J 7 bases short, with 16 bases between. This CDR3 is 14 amino acids long. These data come from a study of cytomegalovirus exposure and HLA in healthy donors. Use of 60 Vbeta and 13 Jbeta primers characterized the PCR. Libraries were prepared by immunoSEQ multiplex PCR; TCRdb keeps only in-frame clonotypes and omits some of them. The sample shows some 62,000 clones, around 87% of them seen only once. General study points: Trimming of TCR beta V- and J-genes showed a link, identified in a later analysis, to a missense DCLRE1C variant.

The sequence derives from a man aged 18 to 30 in good health and CMV-seronegative. Material: PBMCs. This sequence joins TRBV27 and TRBJ1-6, with D maybe TRBD1 (6 bases). In DNA form, the CDR3 reads TGTGCCAGGCCCCACAGGGATGACAATTCACCCCTCCACTTT. Translated, it gives CARPHRDDNSPLHF.